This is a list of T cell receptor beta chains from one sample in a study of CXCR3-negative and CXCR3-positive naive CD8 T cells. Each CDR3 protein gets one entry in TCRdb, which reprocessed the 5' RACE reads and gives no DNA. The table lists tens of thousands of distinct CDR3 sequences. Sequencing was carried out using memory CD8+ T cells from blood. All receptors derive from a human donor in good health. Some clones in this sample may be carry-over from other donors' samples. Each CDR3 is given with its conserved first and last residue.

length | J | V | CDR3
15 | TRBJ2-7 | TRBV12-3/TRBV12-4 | CASTSGAGGSYEQYF
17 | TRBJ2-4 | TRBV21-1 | CASRQGITSGDTNIQYF
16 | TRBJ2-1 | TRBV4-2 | CASSQEKASDYNEQFF
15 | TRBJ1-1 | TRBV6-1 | CASSDTPAVNTEAFF
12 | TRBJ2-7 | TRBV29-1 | CSVEARAYEQYF
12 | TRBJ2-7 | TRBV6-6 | CAVGQATYEQYF
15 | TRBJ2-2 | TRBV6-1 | CASSDSVENTGELFF
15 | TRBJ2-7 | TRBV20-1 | CSAPPGQGLTYEQYF
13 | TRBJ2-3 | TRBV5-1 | CASSLFLTDTQYF
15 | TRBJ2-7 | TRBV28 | CASSPTGVPAYEQYF
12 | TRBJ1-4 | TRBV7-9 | CASSPLTEKLFF
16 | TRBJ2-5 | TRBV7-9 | CASSPGWREPQETQYF
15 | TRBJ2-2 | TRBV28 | CASSPFGGDTGELFF
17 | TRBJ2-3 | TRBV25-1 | CASSAPWVSQGADTQYF
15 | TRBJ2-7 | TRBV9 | CASSPNGVKPYEQYF
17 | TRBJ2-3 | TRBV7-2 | CASSPYSGGSSTDTQYF
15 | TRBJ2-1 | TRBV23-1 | CASGWTRSSYNEQFF
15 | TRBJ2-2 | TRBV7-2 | CASSWTGGNTGELFF
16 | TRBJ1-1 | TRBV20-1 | CSARHRAEPLSTEAFF
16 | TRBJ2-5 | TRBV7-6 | CASSRLRQSTEETQYF
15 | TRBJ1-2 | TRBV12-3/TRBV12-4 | CASSSGQGKNYGYTF
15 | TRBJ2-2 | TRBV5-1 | CASSSGILNTGELFF
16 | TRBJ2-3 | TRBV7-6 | CASSSITSTGLDTQYF
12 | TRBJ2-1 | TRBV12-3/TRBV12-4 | CASSFPYNEQFF
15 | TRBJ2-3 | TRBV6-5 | CASSYDGQGTDTQYF
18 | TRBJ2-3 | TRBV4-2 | CASSETGTSRFLSDTQYF
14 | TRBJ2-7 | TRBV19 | CATSRLGASYEQYF
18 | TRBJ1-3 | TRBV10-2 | CASSESIEMSSSGNTIYF
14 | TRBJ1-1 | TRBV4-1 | CASSQDRLGTEAFF
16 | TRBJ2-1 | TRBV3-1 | CASSQAIAFLYNEQFF
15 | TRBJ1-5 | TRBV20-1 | CSAREWGREDQPQHF
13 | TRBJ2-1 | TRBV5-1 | CASSLVGDNEQFF
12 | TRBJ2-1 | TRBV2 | CASTGSRDEQFF
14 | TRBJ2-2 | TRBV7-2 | CASSPETATGELFF
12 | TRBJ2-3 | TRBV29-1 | CSVEQGADTQYF
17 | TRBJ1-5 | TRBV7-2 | CASSSLTGTAGNQPQHF
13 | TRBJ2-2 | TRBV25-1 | CASDRGGTGELFF
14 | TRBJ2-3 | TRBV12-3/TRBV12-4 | CASGTSGAADTQYF
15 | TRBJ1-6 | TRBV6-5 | CASSYSRTNDSPLHF
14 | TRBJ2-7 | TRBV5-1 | CASSIRWGSYEQYF
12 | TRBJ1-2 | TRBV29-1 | CSVEEGPHGYTF
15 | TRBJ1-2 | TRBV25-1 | CASSEYWSRGEDYTF
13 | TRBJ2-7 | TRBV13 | CASSYGPENEQYF
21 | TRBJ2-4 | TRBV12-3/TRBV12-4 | CASSPGASGTGNHGAKNIQYF